This TCR beta chain comes out of a study of shared clonotypes between healthy human individuals. Study conclusions and caveats: Some clonotypes were shared by all four sorted-subset donors, while others were not shared. The non-shared ones had lower generation probabilities than the shared ones.

Genomic DNA of each subset was evenly split across several immunoSEQ plates. TCRdb keeps only in-frame clones here, not all; method: immunoSEQ multiplex PCR. Of approximately 980,000 clones listed, 70% to 85% were seen once; the top ten hold roughly 1.5%. Naive CD45RA+ and memory CD45RA-negative subsets were split from CD4+ cells. CDR3 length equals 15 residues. The J segment lost 8 bases and the V segment lost 4 bases, leaving 9 bases of the junction unmatched. Germline CDR1 is SGHRS and CDR2 is YFSETQ. Turning to this clone: Its antigen remains unidentified.

This receptor was identified in a man younger than 30 in good health. Sequencing was carried out using memory CD4+ T cells sorted from blood. As for subset: CD45RA-negative fraction. This sequence joins TRBV5-1 and TRBJ1-6; TRBD1 agrees at 7 bases. CDR3 nucleotide sequence: TGCGCCAGCAGCGGAACGGGACAGACCTATTCACCCCTCCACTTT. The encoded protein is CASSGTGQTYSPLHF.